These T cell receptor beta chains were read from a single sample in a study of shared clonotypes between healthy human individuals. The method was immunoSEQ multiplex PCR; TCRdb's version includes in-frame clones alone and lacks a portion of them. The table has around 700,000 clones, around 92% seen once. The sample taken for sequencing was naive CD8+ T cells sorted from blood. The receptors shown here come from a man younger than 45 in good health. CDR3s include the opening cysteine and the closing phenylalanine or tryptophan. Fields, in order: D gene, clone size, J gene, V gene, CDR3 DNA, CDR3 protein. D genes are given only for firm matches. Clone size is shown for a subset of rows, as once, few, many or a class of expanded clone.

-,-,TRBJ2-7,TRBV27,TGTGCCAGCAGTTTATCAAACTTTCTCGACGAGCAGTACTTC,CASSLSNFLDEQYF
TRBD2,-,TRBJ2-7,TRBV27,TGTGCCAGCAGTTGGGGACTAGCGGGTGCCTACGAGCAGTACTTC,CASSWGLAGAYEQYF
-,once,TRBJ1-1,TRBV18,TGTGCCAGCTCACCAACAGGGAATGTGGTTGAAGCTTTCTTT,CASSPTGNVVEAFF
TRBD2,-,TRBJ2-3,TRBV9,TGTGCCAGCAGCGTAGCGGGGGGAATGCTAACAGATACGCAGTATTTT,CASSVAGGMLTDTQYF
TRBD1,-,TRBJ2-3,TRBV7-9,TGTGCCAGCAGCTACCGACAGGGGGCAAGTCCAGATACGCAGTATTTT,CASSYRQGASPDTQYF
-,-,TRBJ1-1,TRBV4-1,TGCGCCAGCAGCCGGTATGAACAGGGGAACACTGAAGCTTTCTTT,CASSRYEQGNTEAFF
TRBD2,-,TRBJ2-1,TRBV27,TGTGCCAGCAGTCGAGACCGGGAGGGCCTATACAATGAGCAGTTCTTC,CASSRDREGLYNEQFF
-,-,TRBJ1-1,TRBV4-1,TGCGCCAGCAGCGCGGCCGCCGGGCCGAACACTGAAGCTTTCTTT,CASSAAAGPNTEAFF
-,-,TRBJ2-7,TRBV5-4,TGTGCCAGCAGCCGGCCCGGAAGCTCCTACGAGCAGTACTTC,CASSRPGSSYEQYF
TRBD2,-,TRBJ2-1,TRBV7-9,TGTGCCAGCAGCCCTCGGGAGGAATCCTACAATGAGCAGTTCTTC,CASSPREESYNEQFF
-,-,TRBJ1-2,TRBV9,TGTGCCAGCAGCGTAGACGGGAACTATGGCTACACCTTC,CASSVDGNYGYTF
TRBD2,-,TRBJ2-2,TRBV5-1,TGCGCCAGCAGGGCGGGACTAGCGGTAATGAACACCGGGGAGCTGTTTTTT,CASRAGLAVMNTGELFF
TRBD1,-,TRBJ2-7,TRBV27,TGTGCCAGCAGTTTATACAGGGGACAGGCCTACGAGCAGTACTTC,CASSLYRGQAYEQYF
-,-,TRBJ2-3,TRBV7-9,TGTGCCAGCAGCTCCCCCCCGGATACGCAGTATTTT,CASSSPPDTQYF
TRBD2,few,TRBJ2-1,TRBV5-1,TGCGCCAGCAGCTCCGGGACTAGTCCCAATGAGCAGTTCTTC,CASSSGTSPNEQFF
TRBD2,-,TRBJ2-1,TRBV6-5,TGTGCCAGCAGTTACTCACCGGGGCTAGCGGGGAATGAGCAGTTCTTC,CASSYSPGLAGNEQFF
TRBD1,-,TRBJ1-5,TRBV11-2,TGTGCCAGCAGCTCTGGACAGGGGGCTGTTGGCAATCAGCCCCAGCATTTT,CASSSGQGAVGNQPQHF
-,once,TRBJ1-2,TRBV10-2,TGCGCCAGCAGTGACTTTTCGGGGCCCTCCGCGGGCTATGGCTACACCTTC,CASSDFSGPSAGYGYTF
TRBD1,-,TRBJ1-2,TRBV4-1,TGCGCCAGCAGCCAAGATCAAACAGGGGCCTATGGCTACACCTTC,CASSQDQTGAYGYTF
-,-,TRBJ2-1,TRBV7-2,TGTGCCAGCAGCCTCCATAGCCATGAGCAGTTCTTC,CASSLHSHEQFF
-,-,TRBJ1-5,TRBV7-9,TGTGCCAGCAGCACCTGGGGGCCCCAGGATCAGCCCCAGCATTTT,CASSTWGPQDQPQHF
-,once,TRBJ2-7,TRBV7-2,TGTGCCAGCAGCGTAGCAACTTTTATCCCCTTCTACGAGCAGTACTTC,CASSVATFIPFYEQYF
-,-,TRBJ2-7,TRBV11-1,TGTGCCAGCAGCTTTTTTAACTCCTACGAGCAGTACTTC,CASSFFNSYEQYF
TRBD2,-,TRBJ2-7,TRBV15,TGTGCCACCAGCGGACCCGGGACTAGCTACGAGCAGTACTTC,CATSGPGTSYEQYF
-,-,TRBJ2-7,TRBV9,TGTGCCAGCAGTGACGGGGGGACAGCCTCCTACGAGCAGTACTTC,CASSDGGTASYEQYF
-,few,TRBJ2-7,TRBV25-1,TGTGCCAGCAGTGATACCTACGAGCAGTACTTC,CASSDTYEQYF
TRBD1,-,TRBJ1-2,TRBV28,TGTGCCAGCAGTTTTAGTGCGACAGGGGTCTTTAACTATGGCTACACCTTC,CASSFSATGVFNYGYTF
TRBD2,-,TRBJ2-3,TRBV30,TGTGCCTGGAGTCATGCGCTAGCGGGATTGACAGATACGCAGTATTTT,CAWSHALAGLTDTQYF
TRBD2,-,TRBJ2-5,TRBV7-8,TGTGCCAGCAGCTTGCCTTCTGGACGGACCGGACTAGCGGGCGAAGAGACCCAGTACTTC,CASSLPSGRTGLAGEETQYF
TRBD1,-,TRBJ2-7,TRBV7-9,TGTGCCAGCAGCCCGACAGGGAACTACGAGCAGTACTTC,CASSPTGNYEQYF
-,-,TRBJ2-1,TRBV7-9,TGTGCCAGCAGCTTATTAGCCCGGGACACTTTCAACAATGAGCAGTTCTTC,CASSLLARDTFNNEQFF
TRBD1,-,TRBJ2-7,TRBV5-1,TGCGCCAGCAGCTTGGATAGGACAGGGTCCGAGCAGTACTTC,CASSLDRTGSEQYF
-,-,TRBJ2-3,TRBV9,TGTGCCAGCAGCGTAGAGGGGCTCGGAGATACGCAGTATTTT,CASSVEGLGDTQYF
-,-,TRBJ2-1,TRBV9,TGTGCCAGCAGCGTAGAAGGGTCCTACAATGAGCAGTTCTTC,CASSVEGSYNEQFF
-,once,TRBJ2-7,TRBV5-5,TGTGCCAGCAGCTTTGGCTACTCCTACGAGCAGTACTTC,CASSFGYSYEQYF
TRBD1,-,TRBJ2-5,TRBV6-1,TGTGCCAGCAGTGAACGGGACAGGGCCGAGACCCAGTACTTC,CASSERDRAETQYF
-,-,TRBJ1-4,TRBV5-1,TGCGCCAGCAGCTTGGAGCACGACCTTAATGAAAAACTGTTTTTT,CASSLEHDLNEKLFF
-,-,TRBJ2-5,TRBV7-6,TGTGCCAGCAGCTTAGCAACCCCGGGGCAGCCACAAGAGACCCAGTACTTC,CASSLATPGQPQETQYF
-,-,TRBJ1-5,TRBV5-1,TGCGCCAGCACCGTGGCAGGGGGCAATCAGCCCCAGCATTTT,CASTVAGGNQPQHF
-,-,TRBJ2-7,TRBV28,TGTGCCAGCATCAACGACAGGCCCTACGAGCAGTACTTC,CASINDRPYEQYF
TRBD2,once,TRBJ2-1,TRBV27,TGTGCCAGCAGTTTAGGGGCTAGCGGGATCTACAATGAGCAGTTCTTC,CASSLGASGIYNEQFF
-,few,TRBJ1-5,TRBV6-5,TGTGCCAGCAGTTACGGGCGCGCAACCAATCAGCCCCAGCATTTT,CASSYGRATNQPQHF
-,once,TRBJ2-7,TRBV4-3,TGCGCCAGCAGCCAAGCGGCAGGCAGTTCCTACGAGCAGTACTTC,CASSQAAGSSYEQYF
-,-,TRBJ2-1,TRBV5-4,TGTGCCAGCAACCCAGCGGGTTCCTACAATGAGCAGTTCTTC,CASNPAGSYNEQFF
-,-,TRBJ2-7,TRBV4-1,TGCGCCAGCAGCCAAGATGAGGGGGGTCTAAACGAGCAGTACTTC,CASSQDEGGLNEQYF
TRBD1,-,TRBJ2-3,TRBV10-3,TGTGCCATCAGTGGGCAGGGGGCGCGGACAGATACGCAGTATTTT,CAISGQGARTDTQYF
-,once,TRBJ2-2,TRBV7-9,TGTGCCAGCAGCTTTGTAACGGTGCCGAACACCGGGGAGCTGTTTTTT,CASSFVTVPNTGELFF
TRBD2,-,TRBJ2-3,TRBV7-2,TGTGCCAGCAGCTTAGGAGTGGCGGGGGCAGATACGCAGTATTTT,CASSLGVAGADTQYF
TRBD1,-,TRBJ2-5,TRBV4-1,TGCGCCAGCAGCCTTGGGACAGGGGAGCAAGAGACCCAGTACTTC,CASSLGTGEQETQYF
-,few,TRBJ2-1,TRBV6-5,TGTGCCAGCAGGGGGAGCTCCTACAATGAGCAGTTCTTC,CASRGSSYNEQFF
-,once,TRBJ2-1,TRBV6-6,TGTGCCAGCAGTTACTCCCCCGATGGCAGCTATGAGCAGTTCTTC,CASSYSPDGSYEQFF
-,-,TRBJ2-7,TRBV4-1,TGCGCCAGCAGCCAAGGCGGCGGAACCTACGAGCAGTACTTC,CASSQGGGTYEQYF
-,-,TRBJ2-1,TRBV7-9,TGTGCCAGCAGCTTATCGACGGAGCAGTTCTTC,CASSLSTEQFF
-,-,TRBJ2-7,TRBV28,TGTGCCAGCAGTTTTAAGGAAGACTACGAGCAGTACTTC,CASSFKEDYEQYF